This T cell receptor (beta chain) was captured by sequencing in a study of T cell clusters in autoimmune cytopenias. The wider study: The mean age of healthy donor controls was nearly 57 years, the median about 59 years.

One tube held mixed TRB-A and TRB-B primer pools for touch-down PCR. From the multiplex PCR reads, TCRdb lists one entry per CDR3 protein and no DNA. This sample's clone table lists roughly 11,000 distinct CDR3 sequences. TRB amplification used roughly 250 ng of peripheral blood genomic DNA. Germline CDR1 reads DFQATT; CDR2 reads SNEGSKA (reference sequence). CDR3 length: 13 amino acids. The data also belong to a second study, concerning T cell repertoires in aging, cancer and after chemotherapy. That work contributes: Untreated cancer patients had significantly lower blood TCR diversity than age-matched healthy donors.

The sequenced sample was peripheral blood. The V gene is TRBV20-1, the J gene TRBJ1-4; the D gene TCRdb calls, TRBD1, cannot be checked with no DNA. The TCR sequence derives from a human donor in good health. CDR3 loop: CSASGTGGEKLFF.